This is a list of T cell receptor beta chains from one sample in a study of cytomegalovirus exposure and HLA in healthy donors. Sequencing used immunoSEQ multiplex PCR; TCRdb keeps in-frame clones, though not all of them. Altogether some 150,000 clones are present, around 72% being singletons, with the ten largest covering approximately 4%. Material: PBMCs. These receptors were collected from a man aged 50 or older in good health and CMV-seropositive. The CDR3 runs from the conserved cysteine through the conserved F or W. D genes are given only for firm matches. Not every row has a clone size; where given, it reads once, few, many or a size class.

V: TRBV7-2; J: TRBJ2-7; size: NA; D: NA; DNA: TGTGCCAGCAGCCCCGGACAAACTCGCGAGCAGTACTTC; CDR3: CASSPGQTREQYF
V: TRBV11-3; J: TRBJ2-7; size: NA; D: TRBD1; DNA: TGTGCCAGCAGCTCACGGACAGGTCGCGAGCAGTACTTC; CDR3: CASSSRTGREQYF
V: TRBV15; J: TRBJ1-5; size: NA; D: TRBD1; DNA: TGTGCCACCAGCAGTGGGACAGGGGGCGCGAGGCAGCCCCAGCATTTT; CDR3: CATSSGTGGARQPQHF
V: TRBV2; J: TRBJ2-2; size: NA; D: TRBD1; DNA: TGTGCCAGCAGTCGACAGGGGGCGAACACCGGGGAGCTGTTTTTT; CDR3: CASSRQGANTGELFF
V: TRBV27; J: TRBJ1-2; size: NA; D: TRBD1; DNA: TGTGCCAGCAGTTCAGGACAGGGCTATGGCTACACCTTC; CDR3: CASSSGQGYGYTF
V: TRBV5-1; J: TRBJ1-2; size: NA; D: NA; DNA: TGCGCCAGCAGCGGTCTGACACCTCCTAACACCTTC; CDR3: CASSGLTPPNTF
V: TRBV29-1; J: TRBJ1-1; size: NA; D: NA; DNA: TGCAGCGTTGTCCCGGGGAGCACTGAAGCTTTCTTT; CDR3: CSVVPGSTEAFF
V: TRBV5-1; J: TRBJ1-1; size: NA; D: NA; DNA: TGCGCCAGCAGCCCCCAAGGGGGGGTCACTGAAGCTTTCTTT; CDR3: CASSPQGGVTEAFF
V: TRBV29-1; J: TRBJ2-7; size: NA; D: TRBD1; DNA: TGCAGCGTTGACCTCAGGGACAGGAGCTCCTACGAGCAGTACTTC; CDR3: CSVDLRDRSSYEQYF
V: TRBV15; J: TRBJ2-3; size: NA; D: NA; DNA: TGTGCCACCAGCAGAGATGCAGGCCCTGGCACAGATACGCAGTATTTT; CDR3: CATSRDAGPGTDTQYF
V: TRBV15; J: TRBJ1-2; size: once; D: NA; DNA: TGTGCCACCAGCAGAGATCTCCGGGGTGAAGGCTACACCTTC; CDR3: CATSRDLRGEGYTF
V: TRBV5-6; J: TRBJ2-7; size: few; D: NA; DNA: TGTGCCAGCAGATTAAGCGGACGCTCCTACGAGCAGTACTTC; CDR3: CASRLSGRSYEQYF
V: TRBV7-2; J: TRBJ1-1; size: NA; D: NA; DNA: TGTGCCAGCAGCTTAAATTATCAGCAGGTGGGCACTGAAGCTTTCTTT; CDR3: CASSLNYQQVGTEAFF
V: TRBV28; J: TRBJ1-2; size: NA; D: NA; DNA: TGTGCCTCCTCCACGGCTAACTATGGCTACACCTTC; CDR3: CASSTANYGYTF
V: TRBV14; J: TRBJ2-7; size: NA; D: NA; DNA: TGTGCCAGCAGCCGAGGGCCCCCCGGCCCCTACGAGCAGTACTTC; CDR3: CASSRGPPGPYEQYF
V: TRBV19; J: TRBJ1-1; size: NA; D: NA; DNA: TGTGCCAGTACCACGACAGTCACTTATTTAATGAACACTGAAGCTTTCTTT; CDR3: CASTTTVTYLMNTEAFF
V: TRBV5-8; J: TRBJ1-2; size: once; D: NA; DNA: TGTGCCACCCGTCAGGGGCACTCCTTTGAGGGCTACACCTTC; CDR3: CATRQGHSFEGYTF
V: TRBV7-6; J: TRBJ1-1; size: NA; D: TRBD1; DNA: TGTGCCAGCAGCGGAGGACAGGGCCTGAACACTGAAGCTTTCTTT; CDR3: CASSGGQGLNTEAFF
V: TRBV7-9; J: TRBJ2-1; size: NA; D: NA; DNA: TGTGCCAGCAGCTTAGCCGCGGGAAGGTACGACAATGAGCAGTTCTTC; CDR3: CASSLAAGRYDNEQFF
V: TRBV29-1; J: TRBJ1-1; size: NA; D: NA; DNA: TGCAGCGTCTGCAGGGGTGGGAACACTGAAGCTTTCTTT; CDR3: CSVCRGGNTEAFF
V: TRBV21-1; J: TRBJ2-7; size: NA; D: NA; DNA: TGTGCCAGCAGCAAGTTAAAGCCGTACTCCTCCTACGAGCAGTACTTC; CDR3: CASSKLKPYSSYEQYF
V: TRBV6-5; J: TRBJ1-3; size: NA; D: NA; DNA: TGTGCCACTAGGGGATCTGGAAACACCATATATTTT; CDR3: CATRGSGNTIYF
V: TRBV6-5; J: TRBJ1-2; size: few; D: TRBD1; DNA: TGTGCCAGCAGATACGGGACAGCGCGGAATGGCTACACCTTC; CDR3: CASRYGTARNGYTF
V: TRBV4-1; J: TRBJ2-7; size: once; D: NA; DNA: TGCGCCAGCAGCCAATCGGACACTTCGTCCTACGAGCAGTACTTC; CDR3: CASSQSDTSSYEQYF
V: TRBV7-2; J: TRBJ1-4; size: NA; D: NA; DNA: TGTGCCAGCAGCTTCCAGGGTGTAGAAAAACTGTTTTTT; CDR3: CASSFQGVEKLFF
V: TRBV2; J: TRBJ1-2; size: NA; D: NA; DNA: TGTGCCAGCACAGAGACACCTACTAACTATGGCTACACCTTC; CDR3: CASTETPTNYGYTF
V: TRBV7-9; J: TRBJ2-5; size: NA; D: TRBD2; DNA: TGTTCCAGCAGCTCTCTAGCGGGGGGATCCCAAGAGACCCAGTACTTC; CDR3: CSSSSLAGGSQETQYF
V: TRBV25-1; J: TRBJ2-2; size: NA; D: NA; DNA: TGTGCCAGCAGTGAATATAGGGGGACCGGGGAGCTGTTTTTT; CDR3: CASSEYRGTGELFF
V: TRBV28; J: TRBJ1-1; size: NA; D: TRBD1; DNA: TGTGCCAGCAGTTTATTTAGGGGGCGTACTGAAGCTTTCTTT; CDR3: CASSLFRGRTEAFF
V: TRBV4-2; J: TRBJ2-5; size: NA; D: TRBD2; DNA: TGTGCCAGCAGCCAGGCTAGCGGGAATGCGGAGACCCAGTACTTC; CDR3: CASSQASGNAETQYF
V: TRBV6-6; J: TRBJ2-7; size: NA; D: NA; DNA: TGTGCCAGCAGTTACTTCTACGACAGCCGGGAGCAGTACTTC; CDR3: CASSYFYDSREQYF
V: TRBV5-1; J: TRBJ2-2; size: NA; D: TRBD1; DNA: TGCGCCAGCAGCATAGGGACAGACTACACCGGGGAGCTGTTTTTT; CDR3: CASSIGTDYTGELFF
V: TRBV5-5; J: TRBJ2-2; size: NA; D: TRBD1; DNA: TGTGCCAGCAGCTTGGCCCGGACAGGGACGAACACCGGGGAGCTGTTTTTT; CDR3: CASSLARTGTNTGELFF